This TCR beta chain was found in a study of cytomegalovirus exposure and HLA in healthy donors (dated by TCRdb to 2016 to 2017). Some background on the complete study: In an earlier analysis of some 610 of the donors, about 260 Gb of sequence data and 120 million or so unique TCR beta sequences from about 179 million T cells were reported. Four to six DR-DQ haplotypes were handled as single units for association and clustering, since linkage in the cohort was strong. All discovery cohort repertoires had been generated using a single sequencing platform. A later analysis re-analyzed previously published TCR beta repertoires from roughly 630 donors and added high-resolution HLA genotyping to study TCR occurrence patterns. On average, roughly 240,000 unique TCR beta nucleotide sequences were sequenced per donor among a few hundred genotyped donors of the cohort, with around 19% of those sequences being non-productive. Alongside the repertoire data, information on donor age, sex, ethnicity and CMV serostatus was compiled. Using immunosequencing, the study profiled T cell repertoires from around 670 subjects and related those repertoires to cytomegalovirus serostatus. Of the roughly 400 genotyped donors, about 80% fell in the genetic ancestry cluster associated with self-reported Caucasian donors. A separate validation cohort of approximately 130 different subjects was used in addition to the roughly 620-subject first cohort. The later analysis used no new phenotypic data to find candidate immune exposures, relying instead on TCR beta sequences and their occurrence across donors. An earlier analysis of several hundred of the donors used high-throughput TCR beta sequencing to judge whether each TCR beta V gene segment behaved as functional or pseudogenic. Roughly 300 gigabases of sequencing data and 70 million to 100 million unique TCR sequences were included in an early release covering about 700 HLA-typed donors. In a later genetic analysis, genome-wide SNP genotypes for about three fifths of the 666 donors were used, and that subset was treated as a discovery cohort. The study was designed to test whether signatures of past pathogen exposure could be identified by cataloging public T cell receptors. To predict cytomegalovirus infection status, the study brought together high-throughput TCR immunosequencing, statistical association of individual TCRs with disease status, and machine learning. Typing coverage varied by locus: roughly 620-640 donors for A, B, C, DRB1 and DQB1; 500 to 550 for DQA1; about 600 for DPA1; 450 to 480 for DPB1. Both class I and class II loci were covered by HLA typing, at four-digit resolution. Findings and caveats that apply to the study as a whole: In a later analysis, HLA-associated TCR beta chains showed more clonal expansion and lower generation probabilities than non-associated chains that were equally common. Sequencing depth was assumed to be roughly uniform across donors in the presence/absence analyses, though that assumption may not hold. In vitro tests confirmed that three of the cytomegalovirus-associated TCR beta chains recognize cytomegalovirus antigens. The authors suggested that the approach could potentially be generalized to other disease states and immunological phenotypes. Only TCR beta chains were sequenced in this cohort, and the absence of alpha or paired-chain data limited detectable features. In a later analysis, most CMV-associated TCR beta chains were found to appear HLA-restricted, with HLA associations seemingly driven largely by CMV exposure. A later genetic analysis associated a missense DCLRE1C variant with V-gene and J-gene trimming of TCR beta chains, and an independent cohort replicated the association. In a later analysis, several top co-occurrence clusters were reported to appear linked to parvovirus B19, influenza, CMV and Epstein-Barr virus. A cluster of highly shared sequence variants was judged likely to be a technical artifact of the sequencing pipeline. In a later analysis, around 17,000 TCR beta sequences were associated with specific HLA alleles at a false discovery rate of 0.05. The 87-base-pair reads could not distinguish some IMGT-functional V segments, including TRBV6-2 and TRBV6-3, so those segments were excluded. In a later analysis, the rate of TCR association differed among HLA loci, with DRB1 alleles having the most associated TCRs and HLA-C alleles having the fewest. The classifier was reported to diagnose cytomegalovirus status with high specificity and sensitivity in both the original cohort and the validation cohort. Linkage disequilibrium might explain the correlated functional status among segregating V segments, but an unknown experimental factor could not be ruled out. When HLA alleles, especially DR and DQ, strongly co-occurred, attributing TCR associations to individual alleles was difficult. Because counts were too low, about 15 rarely observed V segments, including chromosome 9 orphons, were left out of the earlier analysis of roughly 600 of the donors. Because HLA typing was unavailable for some donors at each locus, only the typed subset was used in association tests. In an earlier analysis of some 500 of the donors, most TCR beta V segments appeared in productive rearrangements about 87% or about 30% of the time, broadly matching IMGT annotations. Compared with the approximately 600-donor mean, donors in an Asian-associated ancestry cluster had fewer N-insertions in productive TCRs, according to a later genetic analysis. Across donors, most TCR sequences were observed very rarely, whereas some public TCRs were present in many individuals. In the study, around 150 TCR beta chains were listed as associated with cytomegalovirus. CMV serostatus was the only immune exposure information available for the cohort. A further reported finding was that TCR beta sequences accurately predicted the HLA-A and HLA-B alleles for most subjects in the first cohort.

The junction shows trimming of 1 base on V and 1 base on J, plus 9 bases between the germline ends. Reading from cysteine to phenylalanine, the CDR3 counts 15 amino acids. Only the CDR3 region is kept as DNA, spanning 45 bases read in frame from base 1. The method behind the library was the immunoSEQ multiplex PCR assay. For the multiplex PCR, a mixture combining 60 forward primers for TCR Vbeta segments and 13 reverse primers for TCR Jbeta segments was used. Amplification of the CDR3 region of rearranged TCR beta genes was performed with a multiplex PCR assay on genomic DNA. On the Illumina HiSeq System, the amplified TCR beta libraries were sequenced as 87-base-pair reads. The study's own analysis went as follows. Across the 666 repertoires, a later analysis counted about 81 million unique TCR beta chains, around 11 million of which were shared by at least two donors. Raw reads were error-corrected and collapsed into unique sequences with a nearest-neighbor algorithm that merged closely related sequences to remove PCR and sequencing errors. V, D and J gene segments were assigned by aligning CDR3 sequences to IMGT reference sequences. For a sequence to be retained, a match of at least six nucleotides to both a V gene segment and a J gene segment was required. A rearrangement was called productive if the CDR3 had no stop codons and remained in frame with V and J, and every other rearrangement was called non-productive. CDR3 was defined according to IMGT convention as the region running from the second conserved V-encoded cysteine to the conserved J-encoded phenylalanine. The earlier analysis of a few hundred of the donors excluded any sequence lacking an unambiguous match to a single V gene segment. In an earlier analysis of about 590 of the donors, a V segment was called functional when productive rearrangements were above 56.7%, and segregating when the standard deviation between donors exceeded 5%. A statistical classification framework was built to diagnose cytomegalovirus status from the catalog of TCR beta chain sequences. In a later analysis, V and J genes were assigned by comparing TCR nucleotide sequences against IMGT/GENE-DB human TR gene sequences. In a later analysis, CDR3 sequences and most-parsimonious VDJ recombination scenarios were assigned using the TCRdist pipeline. A later analysis defined each TCR beta chain by its CDR3 amino acid sequence plus V-gene family, and excluded reads lacking a unique V-gene family. To address suspected cross-contamination and a sequencing artifact, a later analysis removed 450 to 700 highly shared, low-generation-probability nucleotide sequences. For each public chain, a later analysis derived a clonal expansion index from normalized ranks of inferred template counts within each repertoire. A later analysis computed generation probabilities with a VDJ recombination model fitted to out-of-frame rearrangements, and checked the results against IGoR. Hypergeometric tests were used in a later analysis to score TCR-TCR, TCR-HLA and TCR-CMV co-occurrence, with a repertoire-size bias correction applied to the TCR pairs. To estimate false discovery rates, a later analysis permuted the HLA or CMV assignments 20 times. In a later analysis, co-occurring TCRs were grouped with DBSCAN, and TCRdist sequence similarity was added when clustering was performed within HLA-allele-positive subsets. Repertoires with fewer than 30,000 or more than 120,000 public chains were left out of co-occurrence clustering, as were a few repertoires with anomalous nucleotide sharing. TCRdb limited this immuneACCESS table to in-frame rearrangements with V and J called. A share of clones is missing; checked studies link under half to unresolved V genes, and the rest is unexplained. The D gene and trimming were derived from the DNA, and the V and J assignments and clone size from that table. Here the sample has some 170,000 clones; roughly a tenth occur a single time. Approximately 1.4% of the sample is in the top ten clones.

With regard to this clone: Its antigen is unknown. One base away there is no much larger clone; base qualities are not given.

The cohort was made up of several hundred healthy bone marrow donors. All cohort members were sampled while nominally healthy, although unrecorded immune exposures were likely present. The donor was CMV seropositive and was included in the group of 250 to 350 seropositive cohort members. A peripheral blood sample was provided by each donor, and peripheral blood mononuclear cells were used for TCR beta sequencing. The Qiagen DNeasy Blood Extraction Kit was used to extract genomic DNA from the blood cell samples. This receptor was taken from a woman in her twenties or thirties in good health and CMV-seropositive. The chain joins TRBV5-3 to TRBJ1-5, with a tentative D gene TRBD1 over 5 matching bases. TRBV5-3 is an ORF, with its function uncertain. Sequenced sample: PBMCs. The sequenced DNA is TGTGCCAGAAGCTTGACAGCAGGGAGCAATCAGCCCCAGCATTTT. Its protein is CARSLTAGSNQPQHF.